This T cell receptor beta chain was observed in a study of molecular identifiers for immune sequencing clone quantification. Overall study: The replicate experiment used RNA from about 21,000 or 97,000 naive CD8 cells. This RNA was split into five aliquots, and four of them were sequenced.

This clonotype was seen repeatedly, ten times or more. Bulk TCR libraries used previously described methods and listed TCR primers. Via MiXCR, TCRdb re-called the PCR reads, giving one row per CDR3 protein. This sample has 490,000 or so distinct CDR3 sequences, with roughly 25% found just once. The naive CD8 libraries originated from between roughly 17,000 and 1,000,000 sorted cells and drew on 10%, 30% or 50% RNA. CD8+CD4-CCR7+CD45RA+ sorting gave the naive CD8 T cells. Germline V gene lookup returns CDR1 SQVTM and CDR2 ANQGSEA. The CDR3 extends over 11 amino acids. Between the trimmed V and J ends, which lost 4 bases and 6 bases, there was a span of 9 bases.

This chain uses TRBV29-1 with TRBJ1-2; D unresolved. The specimen was naive CD8+ T cells from blood, with Jurkat cell RNA spiked in. Subset noted: FACS-sorted CD8+CD4-CCR7+CD45RA+ naive T cells. This clonotype was obtained from a human donor in good health. Some libraries in this study had Jurkat cell RNA spiked in. This CDR3 reads CSVVWGDGYTF. The CDR3 nucleotides read TGCAGCGTTGTATGGGGAGATGGCTACACCTTC.